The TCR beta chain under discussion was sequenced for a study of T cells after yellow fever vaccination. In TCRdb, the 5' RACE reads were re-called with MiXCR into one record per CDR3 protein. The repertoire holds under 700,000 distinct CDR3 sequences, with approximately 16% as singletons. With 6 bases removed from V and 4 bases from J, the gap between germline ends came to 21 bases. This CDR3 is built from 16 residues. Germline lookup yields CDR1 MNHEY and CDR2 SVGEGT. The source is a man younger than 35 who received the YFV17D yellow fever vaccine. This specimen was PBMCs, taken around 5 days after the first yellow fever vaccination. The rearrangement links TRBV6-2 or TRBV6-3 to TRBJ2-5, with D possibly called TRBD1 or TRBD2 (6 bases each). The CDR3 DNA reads TGTGCCAGCAGCCCATGGGGGGCCGCCTGGGGAGAGACCCAGTACTTC. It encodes CASSPWGAAWGETQYF.